The 23 T cell receptor beta chains presented below share a single source sample, sequenced in a study of shared clonotypes between healthy human individuals. Produced via immunoSEQ multiplex PCR; TCRdb's table is partial and in-frame only. The sample holds 100,000 to 130,000 clones, 55% to 70% seen once. Material for sequencing was memory CD8+ T cells sorted from blood. Subset: CD45RO+ cells pooled with CCR7-negative TemRA cells. The receptors shown here come from a woman aged 25 to 39 in good health.

This clone appeared once. This chain joins TRBV6-5 and TRBJ1-5, with TRBD1 matching 7 bases. This CDR3 contains 15 residues. J gave up 4 bases and V 5 bases, and 8 bases lay outside the gene matches. Germline assignment: CDR1 MNHEY and CDR2 SVGAGI. The CDR3 DNA is TGTGCCAGCAGTCCAGATAGGGGGCTTAATCAGCCCCAGCATTTT. Translated: CASSPDRGLNQPQHF.

As to this clone: This CDR3 is also generated by other DNA sequences in the sample. This rearrangement joins TRBV18 to TRBJ2-1; a weak D match, TRBD2 (6 bases). Trimming stripped 6 bases from V and 3 bases from J, with 15 bases between. The CDR3 is made up of 15 amino acids. The germline gives CDR1 KGHSH, CDR2 LQKENI. DNA of the CDR3: TGTGCCAGCTCTGGACGAAGCGGGCTCTACAATGAGCAGTTCTTC. Protein product: CASSGRSGLYNEQFF.

This clone was seen only once. A read error may explain this, as a much larger clone is one base away. The rearrangement links TRBV29-1 to TRBJ2-1; D possibly corresponds to TRBD2 (6 bases). Trimming stripped 6 bases from V and 1 base from J, with 19 bases between. The CDR3 contains 16 residues. CDR1 SQVTM and CDR2 ANQGSEA come from the germline V gene. The chain's CDR3 is CSVYTNGRNSYNEQFF. As DNA, the CDR3 is TGCAGCGTGTATACTAACGGGAGAAATTCCTACAATGAGCAGTTCTTC.

The genes are TRBV25-1 and TRBJ1-4; weak D call: TRBD1 (5 bases). With 8 bases removed from V and 7 bases from J, the gap between germline ends came to 14 bases. Germline loops: CDR1 MGHDK, CDR2 SYGVNS. This CDR3 spans 13 amino acids. In nucleotides, the CDR3 is TGTGCCAGCGGAGGGGTAGGTGGTGAAAAACTGTTTTTT. This encodes CASGGVGGEKLFF.

This clone was picked up one time. The chain recombines TRBV15 with TRBJ1-2, with D unresolved. In germline, CDR1 is LNHNV, CDR2 YYDKDF (reference sequence). The V end was cut by 0 bases, the J end by 1 base, with 12 bases between. The CDR3 has 16 residues. As DNA, the CDR3 is TGTGCCACCAGCAGAGATCCGTTTGGAGTTAACTATGGCTACACCTTC. Residues: CATSRDPFGVNYGYTF.

This clone has more than one count but fewer than ten. This chain uses TRBV11-2 with TRBJ2-3; TRBD2 matches at 8 bases. V lost 3 bases and J lost 4; bases outside the gene matches: 9. Germline CDR1 is SGHAT and CDR2 is FQNNGV. The CDR3 has 16 residues. This chain's CDR3 is CASSLLPGRAADTQYF. As DNA, the CDR3 is TGTGCCAGCAGCTTGTTGCCCGGGAGGGCAGCAGATACGCAGTATTTT. Combining the CDR3 with reference TRBV11-2 and TRBJ2-3 gives the whole variable domain EAGVAQSPRYKIIEKRQSVAFWCNPISGHATLYWYQQILGQGPKLLIQFQNNGVVDDSQLPKDRFSAERLKGVDSTLKIQPAKLEDSAVYLCASSLLPGRAADTQYFGPGTRLTVL.

The chain joins TRBV28 to TRBJ1-5; TRBD1 might be the D (5 bases). Germline V gives CDR1 MDHEN, CDR2 SYDVKM. V lost 6 bases and J lost 5, with 17 bases in between. This CDR3 has 15 residues. The DNA of the CDR3 is TGTGCCAGCAGGAGGTGGGGCCGAACAGATCAGCCCCAGCATTTT. Translating it yields CASRRWGRTDQPQHF.

The chain is built from TRBV15 and TRBJ1-2; D is ambiguous. Trimming took off 3 bases at V and 8 bases at J, with 13 bases between the two ends. Germline loops: CDR1 LNHNV, CDR2 YYDKDF (reference sequence). CDR3 length equals 13 residues. The CDR3 region is CATSSPGDDGYTF. CDR3 coding DNA: TGTGCCACCAGCAGTCCCGGAGACGACGGCTACACCTTC.

This clone has a count of ten or more. V and J are TRBV9 and TRBJ2-1; TRBD1 is a possible D gene (6 bases). V was pared by 2 bases and J by 5 bases, with 14 bases between. Germline V lookup: CDR1 SGDLS, CDR2 YYNGEE. The CDR3 length is 15 residues. CDR3 DNA sequence: TGTGCCAGCAGCGTCCACGCCCGGGACAACAATGAGCAGTTCTTC. Translating gives CASSVHARDNNEQFF.

The chain couples TRBV7-8 to TRBJ2-2; D uncertain. The CDR3 loop spans 12 amino acids. V was clipped by 7 bases and J by 3 bases, with 6 bases between them. CDR1 and CDR2 from the germline V gene are SGHVS and FQNEAQ. CDR3 bases: TGTGCCAGCAAGTCGTACACCGGGGAGCTGTTTTTT. It is translated as CASKSYTGELFF. The full variable domain, completed using reference TRBV7-8 and TRBJ2-2, is GAGVSQSPRYKVAKRGQDVALRCDPISGHVSLFWYQQALGQGPEFLTYFQNEAQLDKSGLPSDRFFAERPEGSVSTLKIQRTQQEDSAVYLCASKSYTGELFFGEGSRLTVL.

This CDR3 reads CASTLGSQGTEAFF. CDR3 coding DNA: TGTGCCAGCACTCTGGGATCACAGGGGACTGAAGCTTTCTTT. This chain joins TRBV7-9 and TRBJ1-1, with TRBD1 identical over 7 bases. V was pared by 7 bases and J by 5 bases, with 10 bases of the junction left unmatched. This CDR3 comprises 14 residues. Germline-derived CDR1 and CDR2 are SEHNR and FQNEAQ (reference sequence).

The gene calls are TRBV2 and TRBJ2-5; 11 bases map to TRBD1. This CDR3 is 16 amino acids long. Per germline, CDR1 SNHLY and CDR2 FYNNEI. V dropped 6 bases and J dropped 5; count of bases not matched to a gene: 11. Here the CDR3 DNA reads TGTGCCAGCAGCCAAACGGGACAGGGGGGACGTGAGACCCAGTACTTC. It codes for CASSQTGQGGRETQYF.

The chain is built from TRBV6-1 and TRBJ1-2, with 10 bases aligning to TRBD1. The CDR3 contains 14 residues. J lost 4 bases, V lost 8 bases, and 7 bases had no gene match. The germline CDR1 and CDR2 sequences are MNHNS and SASEGT. The CDR3 here is CASGRDRGPYGYTF. The CDR3 DNA reads as TGTGCCAGCGGAAGGGACAGGGGCCCCTATGGCTACACCTTC.

In this sample, this clone turned up once. The rearrangement joins TRBV6-1 to TRBJ2-7, with D hard to call. Germline CDR1 reads MNHNS; CDR2 reads SASEGT. CDR3 length: 12 residues. Trimming removed 10 bases at V and 7 bases at J, with 17 bases between. The CDR3 DNA is TGTGCCATCTGGACGGGCCTGAGGGAGCAGTACTTC. This codes for CAIWTGLREQYF.

At least ten counts were recorded for this clone. This sequence joins TRBV28 and TRBJ1-2; TRBD1 agrees at 10 bases. The junction had 7 bases not matched to a gene; V was cut back by 4 bases and J by 8 bases. The length of the CDR3 is 14 residues. Germline V lookup: CDR1 MDHEN, CDR2 SYDVKM. The CDR3 DNA reads as TGTGCCAGCAGTTCGGGACAGGGGTTGGACGGCTACACCTTC. It translates to CASSSGQGLDGYTF.

The gene calls are TRBV20-1 and TRBJ2-1, with D possibly being TRBD1 (5 bases). This CDR3 has 10 residues. Germline V gene sequence: CDR1 DFQATT, CDR2 SNEGSKA (reference sequence). V lost 3 bases and J 9 bases, leaving 6 bases between the germline ends. The CDR3, as DNA: TGCAGTGCTAGGGGGCTTGAGCAGTTCTTC. It encodes CSARGLEQFF.

V and J are TRBV5-6 and TRBJ2-1; 13 bases map to TRBD2. With V trimmed by 4 bases and J by 12 bases, 10 bases remained unmatched. In germline, CDR1 is SGHDT, CDR2 YYEEEE. The CDR3 has 15 amino acids. The CDR3 DNA is TGTGCCAGCAGCCTTAGGACTAGCGGGAGTATTGGGCAGTTCTTC. Protein sequence: CASSLRTSGSIGQFF.

The chain employs TRBV27 and TRBJ1-5, with TRBD1 identical over 10 bases. Germline V gene sequence: CDR1 MNHEY, CDR2 SMNVEV (reference sequence). V shed 5 bases, J shed 5 bases, and the junction held 12 bases outside the gene matches. This CDR3 is built from 17 residues. CDR3 region: CASSRRDRGYADQPQHF. The DNA for the CDR3 is TGTGCCAGCAGTCGCCGGGACAGGGGATACGCCGATCAGCCCCAGCATTTT.

This chain joins TRBV6-1 and TRBJ2-3, with TRBD2 identical over 8 bases. Germline V CDR1 and CDR2: MNHNS, SASEGT. This CDR3 comprises 13 residues. V gave up 8 bases and J gave up 2 bases; unmatched junction bases: 3. This CDR3 is CASGAGDTDTQYF. The CDR3 DNA follows: TGTGCCAGCGGAGCGGGAGACACAGATACGCAGTATTTT.

This clone was counted many times. The CDR3 reads CASSEAGLAGYEQYF. The CDR3 nucleotides are TGTGCCAGCAGTGAAGCTGGACTAGCGGGATACGAGCAGTACTTC. This chain links TRBV25-1 with TRBJ2-7; 12 bases fit TRBD2. The CDR3 has 15 amino acids. Germline values: CDR1 MGHDK, CDR2 SYGVNS. Trimming removed 2 bases from V and 4 bases from J; junction bases left unmatched: 3.

The chain employs TRBV6-4 and TRBJ1-2; no definite D call. Trimming took 2 bases from V and 7 from J, leaving 11 bases between them. The CDR3 is 13 residues long. The germline CDR1 and CDR2 sequences are MRHNA and SNTAGT. In nucleotides, the CDR3 is TGTGCCAGCAGTGACGGGGTGGCGAGTGGCTACACCTTC. Translation gives CASSDGVASGYTF.

In its sample, this clone was seen a few times. The chain uses TRBV14 and TRBJ2-7; D is perhaps TRBD2 (6 bases). V shed 4 bases and J shed 3 bases, with 13 bases lying between them. The CDR3 extends over 14 amino acids. Germline V gene sequence: CDR1 SGHDN, CDR2 FVKESK. CDR3 protein: CASSLLMGGYEQYF. The CDR3 region has the DNA TGTGCCAGCAGCCTGTTGATGGGGGGCTACGAGCAGTACTTC.

J is TRBJ1-3 and V is TRBV6-6; D uncertain. The CDR3 is 14 residues long. In germline, CDR1 is MNHNY, CDR2 SVGAGI (reference sequence). V gave up 4 bases and J gave up 4 bases, with 11 bases separating them. The CDR3 bases are TGTGCCAGCAGTTCCCTAGGGAGAGGAAACACCATATATTTT. It translates to CASSSLGRGNTIYF.